This TCR beta chain is drawn from a study of T-cell memory formation after mild COVID-19. Study-wide background: Clusters were largely donor specific.

TCRdb independently ran MiXCR on the 5' RACE reads; one entry per CDR3 protein. The sample shows fewer than 450,000 distinct CDR3 sequences, around 24% of them seen only once. V lost 6 bases to trimming and J lost 4 bases, with 10 bases between them. The CDR3 extends over 13 amino acids. This clonotype originated in an adult woman who had mild COVID-19 (a few samples of this study predate the infection). Cell type and time point are not known. Sequenced material: PBMCs or a T cell subset sorted from them (not recorded which). The rearrangement links TRBV23-1 to TRBJ2-1; D gene unclear. TRBV23-1 is known as an ORF, though its function is uncertain. The CDR3 coding sequence is TGCGCCAGCAGACCTTTATTTTACAATGAGCAGTTCTTC. As protein: CASRPLFYNEQFF.